The clone carrying this TCR beta chain is a singleton in its sample. CDR1 SGHDT and CDR2 YYEEEE come from the germline V gene. V was clipped by 3 bases and J by 0 bases, with 15 bases between them. The CDR3 extends over 17 amino acids. This specimen belongs to a study of blood T cell repertoires in COVID-19. Looking at the study overall: Spain, Italy and the United States supplied samples that represented acute and convalescent COVID-19. Nucleic acid was either cDNA or gDNA, and it came from T cells, B-cell-depleted T cells, or PBMCs.

Using immunoSEQ multiplex PCR, the repertoire was profiled, and TCRdb retains in-frame clones only, with some absent. Of some 37,000 clones listed, roughly 80% were seen once; the top ten hold roughly 29%. The rearrangement uses TRBV5-6 and TRBJ1-4; weak D call: TRBD1 (5 bases). This TCR was sampled from a man older than 75 with active or convalescent COVID-19. Sequencing was done on a sample of peripheral blood. The CDR3 sequence is CASSWGGDSATNEKLFF. Here the CDR3 DNA reads TGTGCCAGCAGCTGGGGCGGGGATTCCGCAACTAATGAAAAACTGTTTTTT.